This entry describes one TCR beta chain. CDR1 is SGHRS and CDR2 is YFSETQ in the germline V gene. CDR3 length: 17 amino acids. Trimming shortened V by 6 bases and J by 0 bases, and 21 bases separated the two germline ends. Here immunoSEQ multiplex PCR was the method, and the copy in TCRdb shows in-frame clones only, minus some. The sample holds 54,000 or so clones, roughly 94% seen once. These data are taken from a study of technical replicates of blood from four donors. The V and J genes are TRBV5-1 and TRBJ1-1; D uncertain. This receptor was taken from a human donor in good health. Sequenced input: T cells isolated from PBMCs. In DNA form, the CDR3 reads TGCGCCAGCACCCTTGTACCGGGGAAACTCATGAACACTGAAGCTTTCTTT. Translation gives CASTLVPGKLMNTEAFF.